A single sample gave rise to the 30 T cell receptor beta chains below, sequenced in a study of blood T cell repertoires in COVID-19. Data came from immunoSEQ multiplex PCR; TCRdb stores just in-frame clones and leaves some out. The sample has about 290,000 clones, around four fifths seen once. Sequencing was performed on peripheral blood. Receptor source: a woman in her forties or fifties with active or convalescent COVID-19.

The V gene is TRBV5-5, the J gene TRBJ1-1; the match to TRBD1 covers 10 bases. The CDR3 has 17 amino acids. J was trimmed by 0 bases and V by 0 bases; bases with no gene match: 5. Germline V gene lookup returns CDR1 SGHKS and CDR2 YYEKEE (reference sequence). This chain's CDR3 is CASSLGWDRGLNTEAFF. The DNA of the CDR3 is TGTGCCAGCAGCTTGGGATGGGACAGGGGATTGAACACTGAAGCTTTCTTT.

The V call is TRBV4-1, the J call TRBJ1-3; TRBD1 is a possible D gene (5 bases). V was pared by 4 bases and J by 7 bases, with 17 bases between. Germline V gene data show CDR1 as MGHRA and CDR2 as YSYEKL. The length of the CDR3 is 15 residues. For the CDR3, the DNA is TGCGCCAGCAGCCTATCCCGGGTAGGGGCGAACACCATATATTTT. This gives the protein CASSLSRVGANTIYF.

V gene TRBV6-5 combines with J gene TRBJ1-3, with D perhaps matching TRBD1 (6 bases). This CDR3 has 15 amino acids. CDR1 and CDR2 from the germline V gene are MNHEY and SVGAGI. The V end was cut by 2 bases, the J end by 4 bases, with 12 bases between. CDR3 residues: CASSYVRGAGNTIYF. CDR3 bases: TGTGCCAGCAGTTACGTCCGGGGGGCCGGAAACACCATATATTTT.

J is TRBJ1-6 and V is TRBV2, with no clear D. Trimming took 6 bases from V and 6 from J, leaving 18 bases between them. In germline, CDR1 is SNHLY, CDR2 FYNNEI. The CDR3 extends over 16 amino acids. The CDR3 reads CASSLRAKGGNSPLHF. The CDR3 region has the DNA TGTGCCAGCAGCCTCCGGGCCAAGGGAGGTAATTCACCCCTCCACTTT. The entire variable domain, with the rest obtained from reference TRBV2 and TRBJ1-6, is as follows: EPEVTQTPSHQVTQMGQEVILRCVPISNHLYFYWYRQILGQKVEFLVSFYNNEISEKSEIFDDQFSVERPDGSNFTLKIRSTKLEDSAMYFCASSLRAKGGNSPLHFGNGTRLTVT.

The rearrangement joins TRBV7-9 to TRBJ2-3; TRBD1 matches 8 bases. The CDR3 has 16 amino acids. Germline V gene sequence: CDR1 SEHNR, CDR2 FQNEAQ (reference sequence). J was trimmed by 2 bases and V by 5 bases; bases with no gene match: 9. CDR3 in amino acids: CASSRTDRAPTDTQYF. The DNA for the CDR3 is TGTGCCAGCAGCCGGACGGACAGGGCCCCCACAGATACGCAGTATTTT.

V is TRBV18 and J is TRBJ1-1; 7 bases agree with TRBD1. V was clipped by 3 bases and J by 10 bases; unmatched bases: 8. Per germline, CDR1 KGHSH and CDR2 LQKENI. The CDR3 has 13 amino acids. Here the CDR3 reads CASSPEGARVAFF. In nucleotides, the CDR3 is TGTGCCAGCTCACCGGAGGGGGCGCGGGTAGCTTTCTTT.

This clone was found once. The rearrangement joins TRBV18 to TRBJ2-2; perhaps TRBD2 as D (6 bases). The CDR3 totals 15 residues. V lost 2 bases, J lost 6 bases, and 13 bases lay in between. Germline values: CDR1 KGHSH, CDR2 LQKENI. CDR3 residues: CASSPGGAVAGELFF. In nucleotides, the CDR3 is TGTGCCAGCTCACCAGGAGGGGCCGTCGCCGGGGAGCTGTTTTTT. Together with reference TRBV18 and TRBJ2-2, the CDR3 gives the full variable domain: NAGVMQNPRHLVRRRGQEARLRCSPMKGHSHVYWYRQLPEEGLKFMVYLQKENIIDESGMPKERFSAEFPKEGPSILRIQQVVRGDSAAYFCASSPGGAVAGELFFGEGSRLTVL.

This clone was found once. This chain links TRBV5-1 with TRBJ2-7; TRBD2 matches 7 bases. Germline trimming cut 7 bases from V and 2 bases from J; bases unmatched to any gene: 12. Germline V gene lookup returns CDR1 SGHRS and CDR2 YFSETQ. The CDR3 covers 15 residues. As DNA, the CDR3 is TGCGCCAGCGCGACCGGAACGGGAGGTGCCTACGAGCAGTACTTC. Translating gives CASATGTGGAYEQYF.

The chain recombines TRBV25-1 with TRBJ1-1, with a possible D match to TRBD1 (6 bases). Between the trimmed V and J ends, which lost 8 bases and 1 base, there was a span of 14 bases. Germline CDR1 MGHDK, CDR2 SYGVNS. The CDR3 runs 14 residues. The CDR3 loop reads CASAVQGTNTEAFF. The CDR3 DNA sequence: TGTGCCAGCGCCGTACAGGGAACGAACACTGAAGCTTTCTTT.

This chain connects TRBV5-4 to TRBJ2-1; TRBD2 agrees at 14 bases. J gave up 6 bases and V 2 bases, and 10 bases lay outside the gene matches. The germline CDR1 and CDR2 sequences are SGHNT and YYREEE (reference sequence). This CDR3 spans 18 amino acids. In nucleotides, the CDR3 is TGTGCCAGCAGCTTAGAAGGTATCGGGACTAGCGGGAGCAATGAGCAGTTCTTC. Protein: CASSLEGIGTSGSNEQFF.

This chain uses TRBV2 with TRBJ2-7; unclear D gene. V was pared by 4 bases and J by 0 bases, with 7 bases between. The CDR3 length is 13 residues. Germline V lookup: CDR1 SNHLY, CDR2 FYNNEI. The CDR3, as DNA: TGTGCCAGCAGTGGACTCTTCTCCTACGAGCAGTACTTC. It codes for CASSGLFSYEQYF.

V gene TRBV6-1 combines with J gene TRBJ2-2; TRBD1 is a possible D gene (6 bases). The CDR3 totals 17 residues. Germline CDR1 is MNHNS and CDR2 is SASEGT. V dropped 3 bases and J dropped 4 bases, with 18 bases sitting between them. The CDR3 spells CASSDLSFMTGTGELFF. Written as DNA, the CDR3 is TGTGCCAGCAGTGATCTATCATTTATGACAGGCACCGGGGAGCTGTTTTTT.

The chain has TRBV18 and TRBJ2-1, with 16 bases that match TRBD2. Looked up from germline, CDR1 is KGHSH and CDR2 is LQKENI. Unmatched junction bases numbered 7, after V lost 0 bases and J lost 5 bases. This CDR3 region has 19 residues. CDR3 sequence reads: CASSPPRGTSGRANNEQFF. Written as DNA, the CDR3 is TGTGCCAGCTCACCACCACGAGGGACTAGCGGGAGGGCCAACAATGAGCAGTTCTTC. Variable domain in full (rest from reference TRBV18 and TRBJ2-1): NAGVMQNPRHLVRRRGQEARLRCSPMKGHSHVYWYRQLPEEGLKFMVYLQKENIIDESGMPKERFSAEFPKEGPSILRIQQVVRGDSAAYFCASSPPRGTSGRANNEQFFGPGTRLTVL.

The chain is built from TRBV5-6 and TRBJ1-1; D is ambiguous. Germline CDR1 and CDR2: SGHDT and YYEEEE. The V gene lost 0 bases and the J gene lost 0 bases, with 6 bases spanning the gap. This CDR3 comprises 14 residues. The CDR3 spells CASSLAGMNTEAFF. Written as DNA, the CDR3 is TGTGCCAGCAGCTTGGCGGGGATGAACACTGAAGCTTTCTTT.

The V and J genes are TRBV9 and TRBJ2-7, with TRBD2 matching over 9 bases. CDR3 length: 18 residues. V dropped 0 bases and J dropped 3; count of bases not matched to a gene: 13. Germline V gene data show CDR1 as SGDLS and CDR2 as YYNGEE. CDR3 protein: CASSVGLAGSYGSYEQYF. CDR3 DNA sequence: TGTGCCAGCAGCGTAGGGCTAGCGGGATCATACGGGAGCTACGAGCAGTACTTC.

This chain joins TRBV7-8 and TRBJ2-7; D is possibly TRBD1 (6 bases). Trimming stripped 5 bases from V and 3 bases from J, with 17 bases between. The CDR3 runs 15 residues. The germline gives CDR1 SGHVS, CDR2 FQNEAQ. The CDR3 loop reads CASSRGRTDDYEQYF. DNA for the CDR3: TGTGCCAGCAGCCGGGGCCGGACAGACGACTACGAGCAGTACTTC.

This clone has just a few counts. The CDR3 sequence is CASSFTDRASHSPLHF. CDR3 DNA: TGCGCCAGCAGCTTCACCGACAGGGCATCCCATTCACCCCTCCACTTT. The chain combines TRBV5-1 with TRBJ1-6, with 7 nucleotides matching TRBD1. The V and J ends lost 2 bases and 8 bases, in that order; junction bases with no gene match: 10. This CDR3 region has 16 residues. The germline gives CDR1 SGHRS, CDR2 YFSETQ.

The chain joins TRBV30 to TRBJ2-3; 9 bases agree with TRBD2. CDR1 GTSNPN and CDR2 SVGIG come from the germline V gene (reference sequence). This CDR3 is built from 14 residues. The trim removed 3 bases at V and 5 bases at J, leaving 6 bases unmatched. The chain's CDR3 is CAWRLAGAGDTQYF. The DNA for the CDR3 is TGTGCCTGGAGGTTAGCGGGAGCGGGAGATACGCAGTATTTT.

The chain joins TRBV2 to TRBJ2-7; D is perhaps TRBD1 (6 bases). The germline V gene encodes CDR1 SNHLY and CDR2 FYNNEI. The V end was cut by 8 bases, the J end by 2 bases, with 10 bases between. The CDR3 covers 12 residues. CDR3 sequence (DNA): TGTGCCAGCGGAGGACAGACCTACGAGCAGTACTTC. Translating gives CASGGQTYEQYF.

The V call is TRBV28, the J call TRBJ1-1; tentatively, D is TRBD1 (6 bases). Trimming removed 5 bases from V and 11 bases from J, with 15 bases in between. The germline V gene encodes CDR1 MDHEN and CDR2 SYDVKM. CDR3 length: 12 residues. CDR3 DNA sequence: TGTGCCAGCAGTCCGCAGGGGCTGTGGGCTTTCTTT. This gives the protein CASSPQGLWAFF.

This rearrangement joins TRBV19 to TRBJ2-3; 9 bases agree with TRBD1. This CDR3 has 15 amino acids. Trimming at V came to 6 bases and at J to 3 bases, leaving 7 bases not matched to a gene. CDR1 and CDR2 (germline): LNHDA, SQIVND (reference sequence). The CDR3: CASRSRDRETDTQYF. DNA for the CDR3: TGTGCCAGTAGGAGTAGGGACAGGGAGACAGATACGCAGTATTTT. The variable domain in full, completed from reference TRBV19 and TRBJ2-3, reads DGGITQSPKYLFRKEGQNVTLSCEQNLNHDAMYWYRQDPGQGLRLIYYSQIVNDFQKGDIAEGYSVSREKKESFPLTVTSAQKNPTAFYLCASRSRDRETDTQYFGPGTRLTVL.

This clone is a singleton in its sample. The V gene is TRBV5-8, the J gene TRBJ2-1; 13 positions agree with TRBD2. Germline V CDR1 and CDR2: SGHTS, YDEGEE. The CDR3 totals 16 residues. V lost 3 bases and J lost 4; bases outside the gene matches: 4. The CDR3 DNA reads TGTGCCAGCAGCTGGGCACTAGCGGGAGGGTACAATGAGCAGTTCTTC. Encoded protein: CASSWALAGGYNEQFF.

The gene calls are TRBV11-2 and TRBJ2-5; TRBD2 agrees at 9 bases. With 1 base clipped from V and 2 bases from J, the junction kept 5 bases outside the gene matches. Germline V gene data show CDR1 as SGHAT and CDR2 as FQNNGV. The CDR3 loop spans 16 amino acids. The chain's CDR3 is CASSLVASGVQETQYF. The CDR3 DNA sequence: TGTGCCAGCAGCTTAGTGGCTAGCGGGGTACAAGAGACCCAGTACTTC.

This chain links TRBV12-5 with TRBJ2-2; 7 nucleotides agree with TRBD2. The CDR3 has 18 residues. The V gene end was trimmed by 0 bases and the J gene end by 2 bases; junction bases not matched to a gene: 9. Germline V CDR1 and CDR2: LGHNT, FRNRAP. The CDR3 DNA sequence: TGTGCTAGTGGTTTGGTACGTCGGCTAGCGGATAACACCGGGGAGCTGTTTTTT. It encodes CASGLVRRLADNTGELFF.

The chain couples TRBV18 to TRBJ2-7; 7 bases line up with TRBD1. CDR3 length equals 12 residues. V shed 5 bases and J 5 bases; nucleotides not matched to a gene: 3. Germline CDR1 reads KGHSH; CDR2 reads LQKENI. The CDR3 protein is CASSSQGDEQYF. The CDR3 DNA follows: TGTGCCAGCTCAAGCCAGGGGGACGAGCAGTACTTC.

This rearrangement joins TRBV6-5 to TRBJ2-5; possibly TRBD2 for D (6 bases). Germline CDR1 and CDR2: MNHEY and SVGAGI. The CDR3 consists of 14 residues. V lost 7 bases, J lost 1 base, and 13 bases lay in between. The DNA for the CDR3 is TGTGCCAGCACCCTTTCGGGGGTCCAAGAGACCCAGTACTTC. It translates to CASTLSGVQETQYF.

CDR3 sequence (DNA): TGTGCCAGCAGCCAATCCACGGGAAACATTCAGTACTTC. Translated: CASSQSTGNIQYF. This chain joins TRBV3-1 (or the pseudogene TRBV3-2) and TRBJ2-4, with D unresolved. CDR3 size: 13 residues. Germline V CDR1 and CDR2: LGHDT, YNNKEL (reference sequence). Deletions cut 2 bases from V and 6 bases from J, with 8 bases between.

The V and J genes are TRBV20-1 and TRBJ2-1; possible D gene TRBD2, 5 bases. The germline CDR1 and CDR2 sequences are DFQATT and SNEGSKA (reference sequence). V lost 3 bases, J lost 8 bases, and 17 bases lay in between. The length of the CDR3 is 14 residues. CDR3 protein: CSASWRVAPHEQFF. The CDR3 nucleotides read TGCAGTGCTAGTTGGCGGGTTGCCCCACATGAGCAGTTCTTC.

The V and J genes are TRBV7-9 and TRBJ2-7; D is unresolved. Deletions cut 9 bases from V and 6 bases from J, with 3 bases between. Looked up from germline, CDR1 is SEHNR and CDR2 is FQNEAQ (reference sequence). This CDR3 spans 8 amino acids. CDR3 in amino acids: CARREQYF. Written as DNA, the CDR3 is TGTGCCAGGCGCGAGCAGTACTTC. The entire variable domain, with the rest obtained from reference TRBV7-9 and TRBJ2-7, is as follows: DTGVSQNPRHKITKRGQNVTFRCDPISEHNRLYWYRQTLGQGPEFLTYFQNEAQLEKSRLLSDRFSAERPKGSFSTLEIQRTEQGDSAMYLCARREQYFGPGTRLTVT.

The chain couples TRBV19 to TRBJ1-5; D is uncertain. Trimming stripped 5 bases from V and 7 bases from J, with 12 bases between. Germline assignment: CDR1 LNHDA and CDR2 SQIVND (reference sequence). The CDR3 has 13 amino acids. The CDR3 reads CASSDVEGQPQHF. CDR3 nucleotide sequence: TGTGCCAGTAGTGATGTGGAGGGACAGCCCCAGCATTTT.